The rows below give T cell receptor beta chains drawn from one sample of a study of vaccination effects on CD4 cells after COVID-19. Their antigen targets remain unknown. Method: immunoSEQ multiplex PCR; TCRdb's copy keeps in-frame clones and lacks some. The data hold 12,000 to 15,000 clones, with about 73% observed a single time. The material sequenced was CD4+ T cells from PBMCs cultured with HCoV-NL63 spike peptides, taken after COVID-19 vaccination. These receptors all stem from a human donor who had a prior SARS-CoV-2 infection. The CDR3 runs from the conserved cysteine through the conserved F or W. D genes are given only for firm matches. The size field is filled for only some rows; it gives once, few, many or a size class.

TRBV6-1	NA	TRBJ2-2	TRBD2	CASSESSREWAGELFF	TGTGCCAGCAGTGAAAGTTCGCGGGAGTGGGCCGGGGAGCTGTTTTTT
TRBV6-1	large	TRBJ1-2	TRBD1	CASSEDRAPYGYTF	TGTGCCAGCAGTGAGGACAGGGCCCCCTATGGCTACACCTTC
TRBV13	NA	TRBJ1-1	NA	CASSSPPPFTVMNTEAFF	TGTGCCAGCAGCTCCCCCCCGCCGTTTACAGTGATGAACACTGAAGCTTTCTTT
TRBV2	NA	TRBJ1-2	NA	CASSGGNYGYTF	TGTGCCAGCAGTGGGGGGAACTATGGCTACACCTTC
TRBV5-5	NA	TRBJ2-2	NA	CASSLETSWSLAGELFF	TGTGCCAGCAGCTTGGAAACTAGCTGGTCTTTGGCCGGGGAGCTGTTTTTT
TRBV24-1	NA	TRBJ2-7	TRBD1	CATSTTGAYEQYF	TGTGCCACCTCCACCACAGGGGCCTACGAGCAGTACTTC
TRBV11-1	NA	TRBJ2-3	NA	CASSLEGLTDTQYF	TGTGCCAGCAGCTTAGAGGGGCTCACAGATACGCAGTATTTT
TRBV19	NA	TRBJ2-2	NA	CASSMSQGSGELFF	TGTGCCAGTAGTATGTCCCAGGGATCCGGGGAGCTGTTTTTT
TRBV7-9	NA	TRBJ1-1	NA	CASSWGGTEAFF	TGTGCCAGCAGTTGGGGGGGGACTGAAGCTTTCTTT
TRBV5-1	once	TRBJ1-1	NA	CASSPTGANTEAFF	TGCGCCAGCAGCCCAACCGGGGCGAACACTGAAGCTTTCTTT
TRBV24-1	once	TRBJ2-3	NA	CATSDPSSPSTDTQYF	TGTGCCACCAGTGACCCTAGCTCTCCTAGCACAGATACGCAGTATTTT
TRBV5-1	NA	TRBJ2-6	TRBD1	CASSNRGSGANVLTF	TGCGCCAGCAGCAACAGGGGTTCTGGGGCCAACGTCCTGACTTTC
TRBV5-1	NA	TRBJ2-2	TRBD1	CASSTTGAGELFF	TGCGCCAGCAGCACGACAGGGGCCGGGGAGCTGTTTTTT
TRBV11-2	NA	TRBJ2-7	TRBD2	CASSLLVGGSLYEQYF	TGTGCCAGCAGCTTATTGGTTGGCGGGAGTCTCTACGAGCAGTACTTC
TRBV18	NA	TRBJ2-5	NA	CASSPRETQYF	TGTGCCAGCTCACCGAGGGAGACCCAGTACTTC
TRBV2	NA	TRBJ1-5	TRBD1	CASRGQGNQPQHF	TGTGCCAGCAGAGGACAGGGCAATCAGCCCCAGCATTTT
TRBV6-2/TRBV6-3	once	TRBJ2-1	NA	CASSYEPSRNEQFF	TGTGCCAGCAGTTATGAGCCTAGCAGGAATGAGCAGTTCTTC
TRBV5-1	NA	TRBJ2-7	NA	CASSFTTGNEQYF	TGCGCCAGCAGCTTTACCACGGGGAACGAGCAGTACTTC
TRBV5-4	NA	TRBJ2-3	NA	CASSSEGRQSTQYF	TGTGCCAGCAGCTCAGAGGGGCGACAAAGTACGCAGTATTTT
TRBV6-2/TRBV6-3	NA	TRBJ1-2	TRBD1	CASSNPGQNYGYTF	TGTGCCAGCAGTAACCCGGGACAGAACTATGGCTACACCTTC
TRBV29-1	NA	TRBJ1-4	NA	CSVELASNEKLFF	TGCAGCGTTGAACTCGCTTCTAATGAAAAACTGTTTTTT
TRBV21-1	NA	TRBJ2-3	NA	CASSKERGGATDTQYF	TGTGCCAGCAGCAAAGAGCGAGGGGGGGCGACAGATACGCAGTATTTT
TRBV5-4	NA	TRBJ2-1	TRBD2	CASSIPGLAERSSYNEQFF	TGTGCCAGCAGCATACCGGGACTAGCGGAAAGGAGCTCCTACAATGAGCAGTTCTTC
TRBV10-3	NA	TRBJ2-1	NA	CAISESYNEQFF	TGTGCCATCAGTGAGTCCTACAATGAGCAGTTCTTC
TRBV2	NA	TRBJ2-5	NA	CASSFAPWETQYF	TGTGCCAGCAGTTTTGCACCGTGGGAGACCCAGTACTTC
TRBV10-3	NA	TRBJ1-3	TRBD1	CAIRDRGDPSGNTIYF	TGTGCCATCCGCGACAGGGGGGATCCCTCTGGAAACACCATATATTTT
TRBV9	NA	TRBJ2-2	TRBD2	CASSVGWGGSFANTGELFF	TGTGCCAGCAGCGTAGGGTGGGGGGGATCGTTCGCGAACACCGGGGAGCTGTTTTTT
TRBV7-9	medium-sized	TRBJ2-5	NA	CASSLGSAQYF	TGTGCCAGCAGCTTAGGATCGGCCCAGTACTTC
TRBV5-1	few	TRBJ1-6	NA	CASSLAGGNSPLHF	TGCGCCAGCAGCTTGGCCGGGGGTAATTCACCCCTCCACTTT
TRBV5-1	few	TRBJ2-7	NA	CASSLDPNLEQYF	TGCGCCAGCAGCTTAGACCCGAATCTTGAGCAGTACTTC
TRBV4-3	NA	TRBJ1-4	NA	CASSQDTGPGDEKLFF	TGCGCCAGCAGCCAAGATACCGGGCCGGGTGATGAAAAACTGTTTTTT
TRBV19	NA	TRBJ2-1	NA	CASSIDVQGWGEQFF	TGTGCCAGTAGTATAGATGTACAGGGCTGGGGGGAGCAGTTCTTC
TRBV5-4	few	TRBJ2-7	TRBD1	CASSVTGTGNGEQYF	TGTGCCAGCAGCGTTACCGGGACAGGGAACGGCGAGCAGTACTTC
TRBV15	NA	TRBJ2-5	TRBD1	CATSSTRTGRETQYF	TGTGCCACCAGCAGTACCCGGACAGGGAGAGAGACCCAGTACTTC
TRBV11-2	NA	TRBJ2-7	TRBD1	CASSTRDSYEQYF	TGTGCCAGCAGCACAAGGGACAGCTACGAGCAGTACTTC
TRBV5-1	NA	TRBJ1-4	NA	CASSLTTGSRWVNEKLFF	TGCGCCAGCAGCTTGACTACAGGCTCCCGCTGGGTTAATGAAAAACTGTTTTTT
TRBV2	few	TRBJ2-1	NA	CASNTKRGIQFF	TGTGCCAGCAACACCAAACGGGGAATCCAGTTCTTC
TRBV2	few	TRBJ2-3	NA	CATNGRERAQYF	TGTGCCACCAACGGCCGGGAAAGGGCGCAGTATTTT
TRBV12-3/TRBV12-4	NA	TRBJ1-1	NA	CASSFFAGGEAFF	TGTGCCAGCAGTTTTTTTGCTGGGGGTGAAGCTTTCTTT
TRBV30	few	TRBJ2-5	TRBD1	CAWSSGQGHAETQYF	TGTGCCTGGAGTTCAGGACAGGGCCATGCAGAGACCCAGTACTTC
TRBV18	once	TRBJ2-2	TRBD1	CASSRPGQGASGELFF	TGTGCCAGCTCCCGACCGGGACAGGGGGCCTCCGGGGAGCTGTTTTTT
TRBV28	few	TRBJ1-5	NA	CASSSGAGNQPQHF	TGTGCCAGCAGTTCGGGGGCGGGCAATCAGCCCCAGCATTTT
TRBV18	NA	TRBJ2-3	TRBD2	CASSPVAGGSDTQYF	TGTGCCAGCTCACCCGTAGCGGGGGGGTCAGATACGCAGTATTTT
TRBV24-1	NA	TRBJ2-5	TRBD2	CATSDFRASGVQETQYF	TGTGCCACCAGTGATTTTCGGGCTAGCGGGGTCCAAGAGACCCAGTACTTC
TRBV6-6	once	TRBJ1-1	NA	CASSYGDTEAFF	TGTGCCAGCAGTTACGGAGACACTGAAGCTTTCTTT
TRBV5-1	NA	TRBJ1-6	TRBD1	CASSLLIPDRGSPLHF	TGCGCCAGCAGCTTGTTGATTCCGGACAGGGGTTCACCCCTCCACTTT
TRBV28	NA	TRBJ1-5	TRBD1	CASGIRDRGLDQPQHF	TGTGCCAGCGGCATCCGGGACAGGGGGCTCGATCAGCCCCAGCATTTT
TRBV6-1	once	TRBJ2-3	TRBD1	CASSANSLRTGSTDTQYF	TGTGCCAGCAGTGCAAACTCGCTCAGGACAGGGAGCACAGATACGCAGTATTTT
TRBV6-5	NA	TRBJ2-3	NA	CASSPGNTDTQYF	TGTGCCAGCAGTCCGGGAAACACAGATACGCAGTATTTT
TRBV24-1	NA	TRBJ1-2	NA	CATSDATAKSFYGYTF	TGTGCCACCAGTGATGCGACAGCCAAATCTTTCTATGGCTACACCTTC
TRBV5-4	NA	TRBJ1-4	NA	CASSLPNQGGEKLFF	TGTGCCAGCAGCTTGCCCAACCAGGGTGGGGAAAAACTGTTTTTT
TRBV5-1	NA	TRBJ2-1	TRBD2	CASSLGTSGTFYEQFF	TGCGCCAGCAGCCTAGGGACTAGCGGGACTTTTTATGAGCAGTTCTTC
TRBV4-1	NA	TRBJ2-7	TRBD1	CASSQVGYRGAEQYF	TGCGCCAGCAGCCAAGTTGGATACAGGGGGGCCGAGCAGTACTTC
TRBV6-2/TRBV6-3	few	TRBJ2-1	TRBD2	CASSYFPLAAVSNEQFF	TGTGCCAGCAGTTATTTCCCCCTAGCGGCAGTGAGTAATGAGCAGTTCTTC
TRBV7-2	NA	TRBJ2-2	NA	CASSLFGGTNTGELFF	TGTGCCAGCAGCTTATTTGGCGGGACGAACACCGGGGAGCTGTTTTTT
TRBV5-1	NA	TRBJ2-3	NA	CASTPGGGLADTQYF	TGCGCCAGCACCCCCGGTGGGGGGCTGGCAGATACGCAGTATTTT
TRBV2	NA	TRBJ1-1	TRBD1	CASREDRGYHTEAFF	TGTGCCAGCAGGGAAGACAGGGGGTATCACACTGAAGCTTTCTTT